Listed here are 16 T cell receptor beta chains from one sample, sequenced in a study of persistence of HIV-infected CD4 T cells. Their cognate antigens are unknown. This was the immunoSEQ version 4 assay in survey mode. Sequenced by immunoSEQ multiplex PCR; TCRdb stores in-frame clones only, minus some. Among approximately 20,000 clones listed, 65% were seen once. The stimulus was an HIV-1 Gag 15-mer peptide pool, about 1 ug/peptide/mL. CD4+ T cells upregulating both CD40 ligand and CD69 were sorted as responding cells. This specimen was CD4+ T cells sorted from PBMCs after approximately 19-hour stimulation, taken from a patient who received antiretroviral therapy. These receptors came from an adult woman with HIV who was CMV-seropositive.

This clone was recorded once. The V call is TRBV5-1, the J call TRBJ2-1; D is undetermined. The germline gives CDR1 SGHRS, CDR2 YFSETQ. The CDR3 has 11 residues. Trimming shortened V by 0 bases and J by 6 bases, and 1 base separated the two germline ends. This chain's CDR3 is CASSLANEQFF. The CDR3 DNA sequence: TGCGCCAGCAGCTTGGCCAATGAGCAGTTCTTC. The complete variable domain, with remaining parts taken from reference TRBV5-1 and TRBJ2-1, reads KAGVTQTPRYLIKTRGQQVTLSCSPISGHRSVSWYQQTPGQGLQFLFEYFSETQRNKGNFPGRFSGRQFSNSRSEMNVSTLELGDSALYLCASSLANEQFFGPGTRLTVL.

The chain is built from TRBV10-1 and TRBJ2-3; the match to TRBD2 covers 12 bases. Germline assignment: CDR1 WNHNN and CDR2 SYGVQD (reference sequence). The CDR3 is 15 amino acids. J was trimmed by 1 base and V by 4 bases; bases with no gene match: 0. In nucleotides, the CDR3 is TGCGCCAGCAGTGGGACTAGCGGGGGCACAGATACGCAGTATTTT. Its protein product is CASSGTSGGTDTQYF.

V usage is TRBV3-1 (or the pseudogene TRBV3-2) and J usage is TRBJ1-3; the D is unclear. CDR1 LGHDT and CDR2 YNNKEL come from the germline V gene (reference sequence). The CDR3 runs to 15 residues. With 4 bases removed from V and 1 base from J, the gap between germline ends came to 11 bases. The CDR3 DNA reads as TGTGCCAGCAGCCGCCGGGCTGGGTCTGGAAACACCATATATTTT. Amino acid sequence: CASSRRAGSGNTIYF.

J is TRBJ1-5 and V is TRBV7-2; D call uncertain. The CDR3 spans 14 residues. Germline V gene data show CDR1 as SGHTA and CDR2 as FQGNSA. Trimming removed 8 bases at V and 4 bases at J, with 15 bases between. CDR3 in amino acids: CASGNRGWNQPQHF. The CDR3 nucleotides read TGTGCCAGCGGCAATCGGGGATGGAATCAGCCCCAGCATTTT.

The V and J genes are TRBV6-5 and TRBJ2-7; D may be TRBD2 (5 bases). The CDR3 spans 14 residues. Trimming stripped 5 bases from V and 4 bases from J, with 15 bases between. Per germline, CDR1 MNHEY and CDR2 SVGAGI. CDR3 coding DNA: TGTGCCAGCAGTACGGGATTTGCTTGGTACGAGCAGTACTTC. Its protein product is CASSTGFAWYEQYF.

A few counts support this clone. The CDR3 here is CASSSTMASNEKLFF. CDR3 DNA: TGTGCCAGCAGTTCGACAATGGCCTCTAATGAAAAACTGTTTTTT. The rearrangement joins TRBV6-6 to TRBJ1-4; D not certain. V shed 4 bases and J shed 3 bases, with 12 bases lying between them. The CDR3 covers 15 residues. Germline CDR1 and CDR2: MNHNY and SVGAGI (reference sequence).

The J gene is TRBJ1-5, the V gene TRBV19; D is undetermined. Per germline, CDR1 LNHDA and CDR2 SQIVND (reference sequence). Trimming took off 5 bases at V and 3 bases at J, with 8 bases between the two ends. The CDR3 has 13 amino acids. CDR3 sequence: CASSGRINQPQHF. The CDR3 DNA is TGTGCCAGTAGTGGACGGATCAATCAGCCCCAGCATTTT.

This chain links TRBV2 with TRBJ1-5; D not certain. Germline lookup yields CDR1 SNHLY and CDR2 FYNNEI. The V and J ends lost 4 bases and 0 bases respectively, with 7 bases between them. The CDR3 has 14 amino acids. The CDR3 sequence: CASSVESSNQPQHF. CDR3 DNA: TGTGCCAGCAGTGTTGAATCTAGCAATCAGCCCCAGCATTTT. Variable domain in full (rest from reference TRBV2 and TRBJ1-5): EPEVTQTPSHQVTQMGQEVILRCVPISNHLYFYWYRQILGQKVEFLVSFYNNEISEKSEIFDDQFSVERPDGSNFTLKIRSTKLEDSAMYFCASSVESSNQPQHFGDGTRLSIL.

This clone was counted between two and nine times. CDR3 nucleotide sequence: TGTGCCAGCAGCCAAGATTCGAACAGGCGCAACATTCAGTACTTC. It encodes CASSQDSNRRNIQYF. J is TRBJ2-4 and V is TRBV3-1 (or the pseudogene TRBV3-2); weak D call: TRBD1 (5 bases). Looked up from germline, CDR1 is LGHDT and CDR2 is YNNKEL (reference sequence). This CDR3 is built from 15 residues. V was shortened by 0 bases and J by 7 bases, with 13 bases between the two germline ends.

This chain links TRBV9 with TRBJ2-1; 10 nucleotides match TRBD2. Germline loops: CDR1 SGDLS, CDR2 YYNGEE. This CDR3 contains 16 residues. V was pared by 0 bases and J by 8 bases, with 8 bases of the junction left unmatched. The DNA of the CDR3 is TGTGCCAGCAGCGTAGTCGGAGCGGGGGGGCCCCATGAGCAGTTCTTC. It is translated as CASSVVGAGGPHEQFF. The full variable domain, in which reference TRBV9 and TRBJ2-1 provide the parts outside the CDR3, is DSGVTQTPKHLITATGQRVTLRCSPRSGDLSVYWYQQSLDQGLQFLIQYYNGEERAKGNILERFSAQQFPDLHSELNLSSLELGDSALYFCASSVVGAGGPHEQFFGPGTRLTVL.

This chain uses TRBV6-4 with TRBJ2-2; 11 bases line up with TRBD2. The CDR3 is made up of 16 amino acids. Germline CDR1 reads MRHNA; CDR2 reads SNTAGT. Losses at the gene ends were 6 bases for V and 1 base for J; bases not matched to a gene: 4. Here the CDR3 reads CASSRLAGLNTGELFF. The CDR3 bases are TGTGCCAGCAGCCGACTAGCGGGGCTGAACACCGGGGAGCTGTTTTTT.

The rearrangement uses TRBV19 and TRBJ2-4; TRBD1 agrees at 9 bases. CDR3 length: 13 amino acids. Germline lookup yields CDR1 LNHDA and CDR2 SQIVND (reference sequence). The ends lost 3 bases at V and 13 bases at J; junction bases unmatched: 7. The CDR3 here is CASSMEQGAGQYF. CDR3 sequence (DNA): TGTGCCAGTAGTATGGAACAGGGGGCAGGGCAGTACTTC.

The chain combines TRBV27 with TRBJ2-6, with D maybe TRBD1 (6 bases). This CDR3 region has 12 residues. Germline V lookup: CDR1 MNHEY, CDR2 SMNVEV (reference sequence). V lost 6 bases and J lost 12, with 12 bases in between. Written as DNA, the CDR3 is TGTGCCAGCAGGGACAGCCCAGGCGTCCTGACTTTC. Protein sequence: CASRDSPGVLTF.

This clone was picked up one time. DNA for the CDR3: TGTGCCAGCAGTGAGGAGAGGTTGAAGACCCAGTACTTC. Translating it yields CASSEERLKTQYF. The gene calls are TRBV2 and TRBJ2-5; D gene uncertain. Germline V CDR1 and CDR2: SNHLY, FYNNEI. There are 13 residues in the CDR3. V lost 3 bases and J 6 bases, leaving 11 bases between the germline ends.

The rearrangement joins TRBV27 to TRBJ1-1, with 11 bases fitting TRBD1. The CDR3 contains 16 residues. The V gene end was trimmed by 5 bases and the J gene end by 5 bases; junction bases not matched to a gene: 10. Germline V gene lookup returns CDR1 MNHEY and CDR2 SMNVEV (reference sequence). CDR3 bases: TGTGCCAGCAGTCCACCTTCCGGGACAGGGGGGACTGAAGCTTTCTTT. Translated: CASSPPSGTGGTEAFF.

The rearrangement links TRBV28 to TRBJ1-2; maybe TRBD1 (5 bases). The CDR3 extends over 16 amino acids. V gave up 8 bases and J gave up 1 base, with 20 bases separating them. Germline V gene sequence: CDR1 MDHEN, CDR2 SYDVKM. The CDR3 region is CASSAAGRYINYGYTF. Written as DNA, the CDR3 is TGTGCCAGCTCCGCGGCAGGGCGTTATATTAACTATGGCTACACCTTC.